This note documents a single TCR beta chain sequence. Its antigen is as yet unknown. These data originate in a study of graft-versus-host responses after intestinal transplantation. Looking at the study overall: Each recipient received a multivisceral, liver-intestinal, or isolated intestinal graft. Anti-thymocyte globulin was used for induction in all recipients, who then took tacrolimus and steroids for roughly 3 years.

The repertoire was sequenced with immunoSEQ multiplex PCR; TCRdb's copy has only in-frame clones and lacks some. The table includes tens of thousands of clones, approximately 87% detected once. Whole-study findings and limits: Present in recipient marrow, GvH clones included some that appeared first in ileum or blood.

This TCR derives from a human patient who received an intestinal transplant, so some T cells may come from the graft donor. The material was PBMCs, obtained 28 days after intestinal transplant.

CDR3 sequence reads: CASSLVPGETQYF. CDR3 coding DNA: TGTGCCAGCAGCTTGGTACCTGGTGAGACCCAGTACTTC. The chain joins TRBV5-4 to TRBJ2-5; no clear D gene. The CDR3 sequence is 13 residues long. V lost 0 bases, J lost 5 bases, and 8 bases lay in between. Germline values: CDR1 SGHNT, CDR2 YYREEE (reference sequence). Supplemented by reference TRBV5-4 and TRBJ2-5, the full variable domain reads ETGVTQSPTHLIKTRGQQVTLRCSSQSGHNTVSWYQQALGQGPQFIFQYYREEENGRGNFPPRFSGLQFPNYSSELNVNALELDDSALYLCASSLVPGETQYFGPGTRLLVL.